This T cell receptor beta chain originates from a study of blood T cell repertoires in COVID-19. TCRdb's table, derived via immunoSEQ multiplex PCR, lists solely in-frame clones and lacks some. The sample lists 150,000 or so clones, around nine tenths seen once, with about 5% in the top ten. The CDR3 contains 16 residues. The J segment lost 3 bases and the V segment lost 5 bases, leaving 5 bases of the junction unmatched. Per germline, CDR1 SGHTA and CDR2 FQGNSA. This TCR came from a human donor in a cohort sampled during active COVID-19. The chain joins TRBV7-2 to TRBJ2-1; TRBD2 matches 12 bases. Material for sequencing was peripheral blood. This chain's CDR3 is CASSTGLAGNYNEQFF. CDR3 sequence (DNA): TGTGCCAGCAGCACTGGACTAGCGGGAAACTACAATGAGCAGTTCTTC.